A selection of T cell receptor beta chains follows, all from one sample in a study of CD8 T cells in ankylosing spondylitis. TCRdb processed the 5' RACE reads anew with MiXCR; each CDR3 protein has one entry. The sample carries about 260,000 distinct CDR3 sequences, 20% to 30% recorded once. The specimen sequenced was blood, either unsorted or a sorted T cell fraction (not recorded which). The receptors here all came from a male donor with ankylosing spondylitis or in good health (not recorded which). The CDR3 runs from the conserved cysteine through the conserved F or W. The D gene is left open where the match is weak. Part of the rows lack a size; the others show once, few, many or a class for expanded clones.

v_call	d_call	j_call	clone_size	cdr3_nt	cdr3_aa
TRBV12-3/TRBV12-4	.	TRBJ2-7	.	TGTGCCAGCGGCAACGACAGGCTTTGGGAGCAGTACTTC	CASGNDRLWEQYF
TRBV20-1	TRBD2	TRBJ2-1	few	TGCAGTGCTAGAGGGTATGCGGGGGGACGGAACAATGAGCAGTTCTTC	CSARGYAGGRNNEQFF
TRBV7-2	.	TRBJ2-4	.	TGTGCCAGCAGCTTAGGTTCTCTCCATCGGGACATTCAGTACTTC	CASSLGSLHRDIQYF
TRBV29-1	TRBD1	TRBJ2-7	.	TGCAGCGTACTGACAGGGGGCCTTTACGAGCAGTACTTC	CSVLTGGLYEQYF
TRBV12-3/TRBV12-4	.	TRBJ2-3	many	TGTGCCAGCCGGGGACCCCACACAGATACGCAGTATTTT	CASRGPHTDTQYF
TRBV21-1	.	TRBJ2-2	many	TGTGCCAGCAGCAAAGTGACCCCCCCCAGCGGGGGCGGGAACACCGGGGAGCTGTTTTTT	CASSKVTPPSGGGNTGELFF
TRBV12-3/TRBV12-4	TRBD2	TRBJ2-1	few	TGTGCCAGCAGACGGAGCGGGGGGGCTAGGAATGAGCAGTTCTTC	CASRRSGGARNEQFF
TRBV12-3/TRBV12-4	TRBD2	TRBJ2-3	.	TGTGCCAGCAGTACCAGACTAGCGGGGGTCACAGATACGCAGTATTTT	CASSTRLAGVTDTQYF
TRBV12-3/TRBV12-4	.	TRBJ1-2	.	TGTGCCAGCAGCCCGGGGACAACTGGCTACACCTTC	CASSPGTTGYTF
TRBV20-1	.	TRBJ1-2	few	TGCAGTGCTAGAGTCTCCCCCGCCTCCGGACAGAGGGGGAACTATGGCTACACCTTC	CSARVSPASGQRGNYGYTF
TRBV12-3/TRBV12-4	TRBD2	TRBJ2-1	.	TGTGCCAGCAGTCGGGAGGGATCCTACAATGAGCAGTTCTTC	CASSREGSYNEQFF
TRBV6-1	TRBD2	TRBJ2-3	.	TGTGCCAGCACTAGCGGCCTAAGAGATACGCAGTATTTT	CASTSGLRDTQYF
TRBV9	.	TRBJ2-5	many	TGTGCCAGCAGCCTCGGACCCTCACAAGAGACCCAGTACTTC	CASSLGPSQETQYF
TRBV12-3/TRBV12-4	TRBD2	TRBJ2-1	many	TGTGCCAGCAGTCCCCGGCGGCGGGGGGACAATGAGCAGTTCTTC	CASSPRRRGDNEQFF
TRBV10-3	.	TRBJ2-7	.	TGTGCCATCAGTGAGGGCCAAGGGGGGTACGAGCAGTACTTC	CAISEGQGGYEQYF
TRBV20-1	TRBD1	TRBJ1-6	few	TGCAGTGCTATAAGTTCAGGACAGGGGCATTCACCCCTCCACTTT	CSAISSGQGHSPLHF
TRBV12-3/TRBV12-4	TRBD1	TRBJ1-2	many	TGTGCCAGCAGTTTGCAGGGGGCGGACTATGGCTACACCTTC	CASSLQGADYGYTF
TRBV29-1	.	TRBJ1-1	few	TGCAGCGTCGTTAGGATCATGAACACTGAAGCTTTCTTT	CSVVRIMNTEAFF
TRBV20-1	TRBD2	TRBJ2-3	.	TGCAGTGCTAGAGGGGGGACTACTAGCACAGATACGCAGTATTTT	CSARGGTTSTDTQYF
TRBV20-1	.	TRBJ1-6	.	TGCAGTGCTAGGACTCCTGGAGGGGGGGACTCACCCCTCCACTTT	CSARTPGGGDSPLHF
TRBV7-2	TRBD1	TRBJ2-1	many	TGTGCCAGCAGACCACGGAGACAGGGATCTAATGAGCAGTTCTTC	CASRPRRQGSNEQFF
TRBV7-2	.	TRBJ2-7	.	TGTGCCAGCAGCTCCCCCAGGGACTCCTACGAGCAGTACTTC	CASSSPRDSYEQYF
TRBV20-1	.	TRBJ1-2	.	TGCAGTGCCCCCGGTACGGATGCAGGGACCCTTAACTATGGCTACACCTTC	CSAPGTDAGTLNYGYTF
TRBV21-1	.	TRBJ2-7	.	TGTGCCAGCAGCACCCCTTACCCCGAGCAGTACTTC	CASSTPYPEQYF
TRBV25-1	.	TRBJ1-4	.	TGTGCCAGCACTGCGGAGGCAACTAATGAAAAACTGTTTTTT	CASTAEATNEKLFF
TRBV7-2	.	TRBJ2-7	.	TGTGCCAGCAGCTTAATAGGGGACGAGCAGTACTTC	CASSLIGDEQYF
TRBV12-3/TRBV12-4	.	TRBJ2-1	.	TGTGCCAGCAGTTTAGCGGGGGGGCCCTCCAATGAGCAGTTCTTC	CASSLAGGPSNEQFF
TRBV20-1	TRBD2	TRBJ2-7	.	TGCAGTGCTGACGACCCTAGCGGGGGGCTCTCCTACGAGCAGTACTTC	CSADDPSGGLSYEQYF
TRBV6-5	TRBD2	TRBJ2-7	.	TGTGCCAGCAGTTACGGGTCTAGCGGGGGGGTCAAATCCTACGAGCAGTACTTC	CASSYGSSGGVKSYEQYF
TRBV20-1	.	TRBJ1-4	.	TGCAGTGCTAGAGCGCTTGCAACTAATGAAAAACTGTTTTTT	CSARALATNEKLFF
TRBV6-1	.	TRBJ1-1	few	TGTGCCAGCAGTGATATCGTAGTCACTGAAGCTTTCTTT	CASSDIVVTEAFF
TRBV4-2	TRBD2	TRBJ2-7	.	TGTGCCAGCAGCCAAGATCGAGCGGGGGCCTACGAGCAGTACTTC	CASSQDRAGAYEQYF
TRBV5-1	.	TRBJ2-5	.	TGCGCCAGCAGCTTGGAGTTGTTGTCCGTGGAGCAGTACTTC	CASSLELLSVEQYF
TRBV6-1	TRBD2	TRBJ2-5	.	TGTGCCAGCACCAGGGTAACGGGGGGGCCGGAGACCCAGTACTTC	CASTRVTGGPETQYF
TRBV4-1	.	TRBJ2-5	.	TGCGCCAGCAGCCAAGATCCGGTTGAGATAGAGACCCAGTACTTC	CASSQDPVEIETQYF
TRBV20-1	TRBD2	TRBJ2-1	few	TGCAGTGCTAGAGCCAGTACTAGCGGGGGCTACAATGAGCAGTTCTTC	CSARASTSGGYNEQFF
TRBV6-2/TRBV6-3	.	TRBJ2-2	.	TGTGCCAGCAGTCCCCAGGGGAACGGGGAGCTGTTTTTT	CASSPQGNGELFF
TRBV5-1	.	TRBJ2-5	.	TGCGCCAGCAGCACCGGGACGGAAGGGGAGACCCAGTACTTC	CASSTGTEGETQYF
TRBV20-1	.	TRBJ2-1	.	TGCAGTGCTAGAGAGTATGATGAGCAGTTCTTC	CSAREYDEQFF
TRBV2	TRBD1	TRBJ2-1	.	TGTGCCAGCAGTTTAGGTCGCTTGGGACAGACGTCCTACAATGAGCAGTTCTTC	CASSLGRLGQTSYNEQFF
TRBV6-5	.	TRBJ2-1	many	TGTGCCAGCAGTCCGGGGCTTTCTGAGCAGTTCTTC	CASSPGLSEQFF
TRBV20-1	.	TRBJ2-2	.	TGCAGTGCTAGACGACCGAACACCGGGGAGCTGTTTTTT	CSARRPNTGELFF
TRBV20-1	TRBD2	TRBJ2-1	many	TGCAGTCAAAAAGGCGGGGGAACGAACTACAATGAGCAGTTCTTC	CSQKGGGTNYNEQFF
TRBV20-1	TRBD1	TRBJ1-2	many	TGCAGTGCTAGTGAAACGACAGGGAACTATGGCTACACCTTC	CSASETTGNYGYTF
TRBV20-1	.	TRBJ2-5	.	TGCAGTGCTAAGGGGACCGCCGGGGAGACCCAGTACTTC	CSAKGTAGETQYF
TRBV20-1	TRBD2	TRBJ2-1	.	TGCAGTGCTAGAGTCCTGAGCGGGGTAAACTACAATGAGCAGTTCTTC	CSARVLSGVNYNEQFF
TRBV20-1	.	TRBJ1-2	few	TGCAGTGCTAGTTCCGTCTATGGCTACACCTTC	CSASSVYGYTF
TRBV9	.	TRBJ2-5	many	TGTGCCAGCAGCGTAGCGACCACCCAAGAGACCCAGTACTTC	CASSVATTQETQYF
TRBV12-3/TRBV12-4	.	TRBJ2-3	few	TGTGCCAGCAGCCTTCAGCTTGGGGTAGGAGATACGCAGTATTTT	CASSLQLGVGDTQYF
TRBV7-2	.	TRBJ2-1	few	TGTGCCAGCAGCTTACTACCAGGGCCGTACTCCTACAATGAGCAGTTCTTC	CASSLLPGPYSYNEQFF
TRBV20-1	.	TRBJ2-1	.	TGCAGTGCCCCGGGACACAGCTCCTACAATGAGCAGTTCTTC	CSAPGHSSYNEQFF
TRBV29-1	TRBD1	TRBJ1-2	many	TGCAGCGTTGATGTGCTGGGACAGAACTATGGCTACACCTTC	CSVDVLGQNYGYTF
TRBV25-1	.	TRBJ2-3	.	TGTGCCAGCAGTGACGTAGCGGTTAGCACAGATACGCAGTATTTT	CASSDVAVSTDTQYF
TRBV15	.	TRBJ2-6	.	TGTGCCACCAGCAGAGGAAAGATCTCGGGGGCCAACGTCCTGACTTTC	CATSRGKISGANVLTF
TRBV27	.	TRBJ2-2	few	TGTGCCTCCACGTGGATTGGGGGCGTCACCAGGGAGCTGTTTTTT	CASTWIGGVTRELFF
TRBV13	TRBD2	TRBJ2-3	.	TGTGCCAGTCAGCGGGGGTCACGCACAGATACGCAGTATTTT	CASQRGSRTDTQYF
TRBV12-3/TRBV12-4	.	TRBJ1-4	few	TGTGCCAGCAGTTTGGGGCAGCTAAATGAAAAACTGTTTTTT	CASSLGQLNEKLFF
TRBV10-3	.	TRBJ2-3	.	TGTGCCATCAGGTCAGGGGCGCCCGATACGCAGTATTTT	CAIRSGAPDTQYF
TRBV5-8	.	TRBJ2-5	.	TGTGCCAGCAGCGGAGGGCGGGGTGGAGGAGAGACCCAGTACTTC	CASSGGRGGGETQYF
TRBV20-1	.	TRBJ2-7	few	TGCAGTGCCTCGGGACGGAAGTACGAGCAGTACTTC	CSASGRKYEQYF